The entry below gives a single TCR beta chain sequence along with its context. The source of the sample is a study of cytomegalovirus exposure and HLA in healthy donors. It was with 60 Vbeta and 13 Jbeta primers that the PCR ran. Assay used: immunoSEQ multiplex PCR; TCRdb lists only in-frame clones, some missing. The data show more than 250,000 clones, with around 90% seen just once and approximately 2.2% held by the top ten. The sequenced sample was PBMCs. This sequence originates from a woman under 30 in good health and CMV-seronegative.

The CDR3 DNA reads TGTGCCAGCAGCCAGACAGGGGGAATAAACTATGGCTACACCTTC. The encoded protein is CASSQTGGINYGYTF. The V and J genes are TRBV7-3 and TRBJ1-2, with 9 bases matching TRBD1. This CDR3 is 15 amino acids long. Germline V lookup: CDR1 SGHTA, CDR2 FQGTGA. The V and J ends lost 5 bases and 2 bases, in that order; junction bases with no gene match: 6. Combining the CDR3 with reference TRBV7-3 and TRBJ1-2 gives the whole variable domain GAGVSQTPSNKVTEKGKYVELRCDPISGHTALYWYRQSLGQGPEFLIYFQGTGAADDSGLPNDRFFAVRPEGSVSTLKIQRTERGDSAVYLCASSQTGGINYGYTFGSGTRLTVV.